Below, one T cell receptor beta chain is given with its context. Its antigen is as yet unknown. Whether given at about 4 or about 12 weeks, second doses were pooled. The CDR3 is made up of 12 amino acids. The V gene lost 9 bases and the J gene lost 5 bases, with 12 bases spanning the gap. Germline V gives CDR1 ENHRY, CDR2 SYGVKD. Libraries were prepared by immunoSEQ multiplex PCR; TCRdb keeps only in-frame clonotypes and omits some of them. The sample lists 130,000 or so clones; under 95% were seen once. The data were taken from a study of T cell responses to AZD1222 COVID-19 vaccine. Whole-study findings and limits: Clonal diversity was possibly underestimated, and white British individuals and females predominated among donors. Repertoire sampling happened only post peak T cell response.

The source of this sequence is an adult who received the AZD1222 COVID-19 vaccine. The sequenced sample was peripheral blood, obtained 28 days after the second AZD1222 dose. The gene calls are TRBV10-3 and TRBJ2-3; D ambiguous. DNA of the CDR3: TGTGCCATTGGCACTTCGAGAGATACGCAGTATTTT. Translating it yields CAIGTSRDTQYF.